The rows below give T cell receptor beta chains drawn from one sample of a study of T-cell reconstitution after alpha-beta-depleted transplantation in children. A single record per CDR3 protein comes from TCRdb applying MiXCR to the PCR reads. The sample contains about 440,000 distinct CDR3 sequences, 43% of which appear only once. The material was PBMCs, obtained before TCRalphabeta/CD19-depleted stem cell transplant. All receptors come from a girl aged 2 to 9 with aplastic anemia, due to receive a stem cell transplant. Both conserved end residues are part of each CDR3. The D gene is left open where the match is weak. Expanded clones are given a class, and other clones once, few, many or no size at all.

V,D,size,J,DNA,CDR3
TRBV15,-,few,TRBJ2-4,TGTGCCACCAGCAGAGAGTCCGGGGGAAACATTCAGTACTTC,CATSRESGGNIQYF
TRBV5-1,-,-,TRBJ2-5,TGCGCCAGCAGTATGGGTCTCTCGGGAGAGACCCAGTACTTC,CASSMGLSGETQYF
TRBV29-1,TRBD2,-,TRBJ2-3,TGCAGCGTACTAGGGACTAGATACACAGATACGCAGTATTTT,CSVLGTRYTDTQYF
TRBV6-5,TRBD2,-,TRBJ2-2,TGTGCCAGCAGTTCGGGACTAGCGGGAGGTGGTACCGGGGAGCTGTTTTTT,CASSSGLAGGGTGELFF
TRBV6-2/TRBV6-3,-,many,TRBJ1-4,TGTGCCAGCCGGACGGATAGACTCAATGAAAAACTGTTTTTT,CASRTDRLNEKLFF
TRBV6-1,-,-,TRBJ2-7,TGTGCCAGCATTGACAGGGCGGGAGTCTCCGCCGAGCAGTACTTC,CASIDRAGVSAEQYF
TRBV12-3/TRBV12-4,TRBD2,-,TRBJ2-1,TGTGCCAGCAGTAGGACTAGCGGGAGGGCCTACAATGAGCAGTTCTTC,CASSRTSGRAYNEQFF
TRBV19,-,few,TRBJ1-1,TGTGCCAGTAGTATAGTAGAGGGGCCAATCCAAGCTTTCTTT,CASSIVEGPIQAFF
TRBV20-1,-,-,TRBJ1-5,TGCAGTGCTAGAGATAGGCGATCCGATCAGCCCCAGCATTTT,CSARDRRSDQPQHF
TRBV9,-,-,TRBJ2-1,TGTGCCAGCAGTAGCGTGAGCTCCTACAATGAGCAGTTCTTC,CASSSVSSYNEQFF
TRBV5-1,TRBD2,-,TRBJ2-3,TGCGCCAGCAGCTTTGCTGGGTCGCTAGCGGGAGGCCGCACAGATACGCAGTATTTT,CASSFAGSLAGGRTDTQYF
TRBV5-1,TRBD2,-,TRBJ2-1,TGCGCCAGCAGCTTCGGGGGGGGCCACAATGAGCAGTTCTTC,CASSFGGGHNEQFF
TRBV30,TRBD1,-,TRBJ2-7,TGTGCCTGGAGCTCCGACAGGGGTGGTCACGAGCAGTACTTC,CAWSSDRGGHEQYF
TRBV20-1,-,few,TRBJ1-6,TGCAGTGCTAGAGATCCGGGGGGCTCCTATAATTCACCCCTCCACTTT,CSARDPGGSYNSPLHF
TRBV4-1,TRBD1,-,TRBJ2-7,TGCGCCAGCAGCCAAGTAAATCGGGACAGGGGGAACTACGAGCAGTACTTC,CASSQVNRDRGNYEQYF
TRBV6-1,TRBD2,-,TRBJ2-1,TGTGCCAGCAGAAACCTAGCGGGAGGGCCACACAATGAGCAGTTCTTC,CASRNLAGGPHNEQFF
TRBV3-1,TRBD1,-,TRBJ1-5,TGTGCCAGCAGCCAGAAGCTTAACAGGGGCCCCCAGCATTTT,CASSQKLNRGPQHF
TRBV6-5,TRBD2,-,TRBJ2-4,TGTGCCAGCAGTTACGGAACGTTCGGGGGGGTAGCCAAAAACATTCAGTACTTC,CASSYGTFGGVAKNIQYF
TRBV20-1,-,-,TRBJ2-3,TGCAGTGCCAGAAGGGGAGCAACGGATACGCAGTATTTT,CSARRGATDTQYF
TRBV20-1,-,few,TRBJ1-5,TGCAGTGCCGTCCGAAGGGGAGACCAGCATTTT,CSAVRRGDQHF
TRBV20-1,-,many,TRBJ2-5,TGCAGTGCCCTGGACCAAGGGGAGACCCAGTACTTC,CSALDQGETQYF
TRBV5-5,TRBD1,-,TRBJ2-5,TGTGCCAGCAGCTTGGCCCGGACAGGGTATCAAGAGACCCAGTACTTC,CASSLARTGYQETQYF
TRBV20-1,-,-,TRBJ2-3,TGCAGTGCTAGATCCCCCGCTAGAATTGCGGACACAGATACGCAGTATTTT,CSARSPARIADTDTQYF
TRBV7-8,-,-,TRBJ2-1,TGTGCCGGATCTCCGGGGCTTAGCTCCTACAATGAGCAGTTCTTC,CAGSPGLSSYNEQFF
TRBV5-1,-,many,TRBJ2-2,TGCGCCAGCAGCTTCAGCACCGGCCGCGGCACCGGGGAGCTGTTTTTT,CASSFSTGRGTGELFF
TRBV20-1,-,-,TRBJ2-3,TGCAGTGGACCACGGGCCCCCTCCACAGATACGCAGTATTTT,CSGPRAPSTDTQYF
TRBV27,-,-,TRBJ1-5,TGTGCCAGCAGTTTACGGGGGAACGTCAATCAGCCCCAGCATTTT,CASSLRGNVNQPQHF
TRBV5-5,-,-,TRBJ2-7,TGTGCCAGCAGCTTTGCCGGGACGAGCTCCTACGAGCAGTACTTC,CASSFAGTSSYEQYF
TRBV25-1,-,-,TRBJ2-5,TGTGCCAGCAGTGACCCACGGGGGATAGGAAAGACCCAGTACTTC,CASSDPRGIGKTQYF
TRBV30,-,-,TRBJ1-1,TGTGCCTGGAACACAGGGAAGCACACTGAAGCTTTCTTT,CAWNTGKHTEAFF
TRBV9,-,-,TRBJ1-2,TGTGCCAGCAGCAAGGAGACAACGGGGTATGGCTACACCTTC,CASSKETTGYGYTF
TRBV11-2,-,few,TRBJ2-1,TGTGCCAGCAGCCGGCTTATGGGCACCTACAATGAGCAGTTCTTC,CASSRLMGTYNEQFF
TRBV20-1,-,-,TRBJ2-2,TGCAGTGCTAGGGGAACAGTGAACACCGGGGAGCTGTTTTTT,CSARGTVNTGELFF
TRBV7-9,-,-,TRBJ2-7,TGTGCCAGCAGCCCCGCAGGGGTGCCCTACGAGCAGTACTTC,CASSPAGVPYEQYF
TRBV18,-,-,TRBJ1-1,TGTGCCAGCTCACCAAAACTGGAGAACACTGAAGCTTTCTTT,CASSPKLENTEAFF
TRBV6-2/TRBV6-3,-,many,TRBJ2-2,TGTGCCAGCAGTTACTCGATCTGGTCCAATAGAGGCGGGGAGCTGTTTTTT,CASSYSIWSNRGGELFF
TRBV5-1,-,few,TRBJ2-7,TGCGCCAGCAGCTTGGGTGGGCTGCAGTACTTC,CASSLGGLQYF
TRBV30,-,-,TRBJ2-3,TGTGCCTGGAGCCAAGGGATAGCGGAATCCACAGATACGCAGTATTTT,CAWSQGIAESTDTQYF
TRBV7-2,-,many,TRBJ2-3,TGTGCCAGCAGCTCCTTAGGGCCGAGCACAGATACGCAGTATTTT,CASSSLGPSTDTQYF